Below are 30 T cell receptor beta chains sequenced from a single sample in a study of cytomegalovirus exposure and HLA in healthy donors. PCR was performed using 60 Vbeta and 13 Jbeta primers. The assay was immunoSEQ multiplex PCR, and TCRdb's table has in-frame clones only and misses some. The sample shows around 190,000 clones, around 80% of them seen only once. The source material was PBMCs. Receptors were obtained from a man in his forties in good health and CMV-seronegative.

This clone was observed once. Different DNA sequences within this sample yield the same CDR3. The chain carries TRBV6-5 and TRBJ1-1, with 7 bases lining up with TRBD1. The V and J ends lost 2 bases and 0 bases, in that order; junction bases with no gene match: 0. The CDR3 totals 14 residues. Germline V gene data show CDR1 as MNHEY and CDR2 as SVGAGI. The CDR3 sequence is CASSYRGLNTEAFF. CDR3 nucleotide sequence: TGTGCCAGCAGTTACAGGGGGCTGAACACTGAAGCTTTCTTT.

This clone has only one observation. This chain uses TRBV10-2 with TRBJ1-5, with TRBD1 matching 7 bases. This CDR3 has 15 amino acids. J was trimmed by 2 bases and V by 4 bases; bases with no gene match: 5. Germline CDR1 reads WSHSY; CDR2 reads SAAADI. The CDR3 nucleotides read TGCGCCAGCAGTGCGTCAGGGGGTGGCAATCAGCCCCAGCATTTT. Translated, it gives CASSASGGGNQPQHF.

V is TRBV6-5 and J is TRBJ2-3; D is unresolved. This CDR3 region has 13 residues. Germline V CDR1 and CDR2: MNHEY, SVGAGI. Trimming stripped 6 bases from V and 0 bases from J, with 7 bases between. The CDR3 DNA sequence: TGTGCCAGCAGAGAGTCTAGCACAGATACGCAGTATTTT. Translated, it gives CASRESSTDTQYF.

The count of this clone is one. Compared with germline, one end of the junction differs, possibly owing to a read error. The gene calls are TRBV6-5 and TRBJ1-2; no firm D call. Germline values: CDR1 MNHEY, CDR2 SVGAGI. The CDR3 is 13 amino acids. The CDR3 sequence is CASSYSRREGCTF. The CDR3 nucleotides read TGTGCCAGCAGTTACTCGAGACGGGAGGGCTGCACCTTC.

The rearrangement links TRBV10-1 to TRBJ1-5; no reliable D call. The V gene's germline CDR1 is WNHNN and CDR2 SYGVQD (reference sequence). CDR3 size: 13 residues. V lost 6 bases, J lost 5 bases, and 11 bases lay in between. The CDR3 region is CASSLRYYQPQHF. CDR3 nucleotide sequence: TGCGCCAGCAGCCTGAGATACTATCAGCCCCAGCATTTT.

The table lists this clone with a few counts. The chain combines TRBV5-6 with TRBJ1-6; no clear D. The germline gives CDR1 SGHDT, CDR2 YYEEEE. Trimming took off 4 bases at V and 9 bases at J, with 14 bases between the two ends. This CDR3 region has 14 residues. CDR3 sequence (DNA): TGTGCCAGCAGCCCGGGCCCCGCGGGTTCACCCCTCCACTTT. Translated: CASSPGPAGSPLHF. The full variable domain, rest sourced from reference TRBV5-6 and TRBJ1-6, is DAGVTQSPTHLIKTRGQQVTLRCSPKSGHDTVSWYQQALGQGPQFIFQYYEEEERQRGNFPDRFSGHQFPNYSSELNVNALLLGDSALYLCASSPGPAGSPLHFGNGTRLTVT.

This chain connects TRBV5-1 to TRBJ1-1; 11 bases agree with TRBD1. V was clipped by 5 bases and J by 4 bases; unmatched bases: 4. Germline V gene data show CDR1 as SGHRS and CDR2 as YFSETQ. The CDR3 contains 14 residues. CDR3 sequence (DNA): TGCGCCAGCAGTTTTGGACAGGGGGCCACTGAAGCTTTCTTT. Amino acids: CASSFGQGATEAFF.

This clone has a handful of counts. The CDR3 loop reads CASSVAASSYNEQFF. CDR3 coding DNA: TGTGCCAGCAGCGTAGCCGCGAGCTCCTACAATGAGCAGTTCTTC. The chain combines TRBV9 with TRBJ2-1; D uncertain. The CDR3 is 15 residues long. Germline V gene sequence: CDR1 SGDLS, CDR2 YYNGEE. The V and J ends lost 0 bases and 0 bases respectively, with 7 bases between them.

This clone was detected once. The rearrangement links TRBV7-9 to TRBJ2-7; D is possibly TRBD1 (5 bases). The CDR3 sequence is 15 residues long. With 5 bases removed from V and 3 bases from J, the gap between germline ends came to 17 bases. From germline, CDR1 is SEHNR and CDR2 FQNEAQ (reference sequence). CDR3 nucleotide sequence: TGTGCCAGCAGCCCCTTGGACATGGTGGGCTACGAGCAGTACTTC. Translated: CASSPLDMVGYEQYF. Variable domain in full (rest from reference TRBV7-9 and TRBJ2-7): DTGVSQNPRHKITKRGQNVTFRCDPISEHNRLYWYRQTLGQGPEFLTYFQNEAQLEKSRLLSDRFSAERPKGSFSTLEIQRTEQGDSAMYLCASSPLDMVGYEQYFGPGTRLTVT.

Note on this clone: This is likely a read error, given that the CDR3 carries no conserved phenylalanine or tryptophan at its end. The DNA is left out, because the CDR3 cannot be placed on it with certainty; the CDR3 is given as TCRdb lists it. The gene calls are TRBV5-7 and TRBJ1-2; the table's D call of TRBD1 was not tested on the DNA. TRBV5-7 has ORF status, its function being uncertain. The CDR3 is made up of 8 amino acids, end residues included. The chain's CDR3 is CASSSTGD.

The gene calls are TRBV27 and TRBJ1-5; D is perhaps TRBD1 (6 bases). Germline V gene data show CDR1 as MNHEY and CDR2 as SMNVEV (reference sequence). With 6 bases removed from V and 7 bases from J, the gap between germline ends came to 22 bases. The CDR3 extends over 16 amino acids. CDR3 sequence reads: CASRRGSEGLGQPQHF. CDR3 DNA sequence: TGTGCCAGCAGAAGGGGGAGCGAGGGGCTGGGCCAGCCCCAGCATTTT.

V and J are TRBV5-1 and TRBJ2-2; possibly TRBD2 for D (5 bases). From germline, CDR1 is SGHRS and CDR2 YFSETQ. V lost 4 bases and J 4 bases, leaving 17 bases between the germline ends. CDR3 length: 16 amino acids. The CDR3: CASSLYREVFTGELFF. CDR3 sequence (DNA): TGCGCCAGCAGCCTCTACCGGGAAGTTTTCACCGGGGAGCTGTTTTTT.

This clone appeared once. The V and J genes are TRBV5-1 and TRBJ2-7; the D gene is possibly TRBD2 (7 bases). Trimming took off 0 bases at V and 7 bases at J, with 20 bases between the two ends. The CDR3 is 16 residues long. The germline V gene has CDR1 SGHRS and CDR2 YFSETQ. The CDR3 region has the DNA TGCGCCAGCAGCTTGGCCTTAGCGGGTGCAGGGGAAGAGCAGTACTTC. Its protein is CASSLALAGAGEEQYF.

The V call is TRBV19, the J call TRBJ2-5; 10 bases map to TRBD2. V dropped 4 bases and J dropped 5; count of bases not matched to a gene: 7. Germline CDR1 reads LNHDA; CDR2 reads SQIVND (reference sequence). The CDR3 totals 15 residues. In DNA form, the CDR3 reads TGTGCCAGTAGTACGAGCGGGAGGGCCAGGGAGACCCAGTACTTC. This sequence encodes CASSTSGRARETQYF.

CDR3 sequence: CASRPRQGWIYGYTF. The DNA for the CDR3 is TGTGCCAGCAGACCTAGACAGGGGTGGATTTATGGCTACACCTTC. This chain uses TRBV2 with TRBJ1-2; 8 bases align to TRBD1. There are 15 residues in the CDR3. Germline values: CDR1 SNHLY, CDR2 FYNNEI. With 6 bases clipped from V and 5 bases from J, the junction kept 11 bases outside the gene matches.

The chain recombines TRBV29-1 with TRBJ2-2; D uncertain. The length of the CDR3 is 13 residues. The germline V gene has CDR1 SQVTM and CDR2 ANQGSEA. Trimming cost V 4 bases and J 3 bases, with 9 bases left between them. The CDR3 DNA follows: TGCAGCGTTGTTTTAGTGGACACCGGGGAGCTGTTTTTT. Translated, it gives CSVVLVDTGELFF.

The V and J genes are TRBV6-5 and TRBJ1-2, with D perhaps matching TRBD1 (5 bases). Trimming left V 5 bases short and J 0 bases short, with 7 bases between. Germline V lookup: CDR1 MNHEY, CDR2 SVGAGI. The CDR3 extends over 13 amino acids. The CDR3 nucleotides are TGTGCCAGCAGTGGGGCTACTAACTATGGCTACACCTTC. Translation gives CASSGATNYGYTF.

This clone appeared once. Written as DNA, the CDR3 is TGTGCCAGCAGCGTGAGCGGACTAGCGGGGGGCACAGATACGCAGTATTTT. Protein sequence: CASSVSGLAGGTDTQYF. The chain couples TRBV9 to TRBJ2-3; 13 nucleotides align to TRBD2. The CDR3 totals 17 residues. The germline V gene has CDR1 SGDLS and CDR2 YYNGEE. The junction had 4 bases not matched to a gene; V was cut back by 2 bases and J by 1 base.

The chain recombines TRBV19 with TRBJ2-7, with TRBD2 matching over 9 bases. CDR3 length equals 14 residues. The V gene end was trimmed by 1 base and the J gene end by 6 bases; junction bases not matched to a gene: 4. The V gene's germline CDR1 is LNHDA and CDR2 SQIVND (reference sequence). The DNA of the CDR3 is TGTGCCAGTAGTATAGTAGCGGGAGACACCGAGCAGTACTTC. This encodes CASSIVAGDTEQYF.

The chain carries TRBV27 and TRBJ1-2, with a tentative D call TRBD1 (5 bases). Trimming left V 3 bases short and J 2 bases short, with 7 bases between. Germline V lookup: CDR1 MNHEY, CDR2 SMNVEV (reference sequence). The CDR3 sequence is 13 residues long. CDR3 protein: CASSFGGNYGYTF. Here the CDR3 DNA reads TGTGCCAGCAGTTTCGGGGGGAACTATGGCTACACCTTC.

The CDR3 region is CSVEDEGIEQYF. CDR3 DNA: TGCAGCGTTGAAGATGAGGGTATCGAGCAGTACTTC. The chain combines TRBV29-1 with TRBJ2-7, with D tentatively TRBD2 (5 bases). Trimming cost V 0 bases and J 6 bases, with 9 bases left between them. CDR3 length: 12 amino acids. The germline V gene has CDR1 SQVTM and CDR2 ANQGSEA.

V usage is TRBV18 and J usage is TRBJ2-7; maybe TRBD1 (5 bases). CDR1 and CDR2 (germline): KGHSH, LQKENI. The V end lost 3 bases, the J end lost 1 base, and 10 bases lay between the germline ends. This CDR3 has 14 amino acids. The CDR3 DNA sequence: TGTGCCAGCTCACCTGGGGCCGAGTCCTACGAGCAGTACTTC. This encodes CASSPGAESYEQYF.

This clone occurred a few times. The rearrangement joins TRBV11-1 to TRBJ1-4; D call uncertain. CDR1 and CDR2 (germline): SGHAT, FQDESV (reference sequence). The CDR3 totals 14 residues. V was trimmed by 5 bases and J by 8 bases, leaving 15 bases between them. CDR3 sequence (DNA): TGTGCCAGCAGCCGACACGTAGACGGAGAAAAACTGTTTTTT. It codes for CASSRHVDGEKLFF.

This clone was detected a few times. The gene calls are TRBV7-2 and TRBJ1-3; no firm D call. Trimming left V 5 bases short and J 2 bases short, with 13 bases between. CDR1 and CDR2 from the germline V gene are SGHTA and FQGNSA. The CDR3 has 15 amino acids. Here the CDR3 reads CASSPGPATGNTIYF. DNA of the CDR3: TGTGCCAGCAGCCCTGGGCCGGCTACTGGAAACACCATATATTTT.

This clone was recorded only once. The chain joins TRBV6-4 to TRBJ1-1, with D perhaps TRBD1 (5 bases). V lost 5 bases and J lost 4, with 11 bases in between. Germline lookup yields CDR1 MRHNA and CDR2 SNTAGT. This CDR3 region has 13 residues. The CDR3 region has the DNA TGTGCCAGCAGTAAAGACAGTCTCACTGAAGCTTTCTTT. Protein product: CASSKDSLTEAFF.

This clone was counted once. The chain uses TRBV4-1 and TRBJ1-6, with 8 bases that match TRBD1. Germline V gene lookup returns CDR1 MGHRA and CDR2 YSYEKL. This CDR3 region has 16 residues. V shed 1 base, J shed 5 bases, and the junction held 4 bases outside the gene matches. CDR3 sequence reads: CASSQGQGPNNSPLHF. CDR3 in DNA: TGCGCCAGCAGCCAAGGACAGGGGCCGAATAATTCACCCCTCCACTTT.

This clone has more than one count but fewer than ten. This chain connects TRBV6-5 to TRBJ1-1; D remains ambiguous. Germline CDR1 is MNHEY and CDR2 is SVGAGI. V shed 7 bases and J shed 1 base, with 16 bases lying between them. CDR3 length: 15 residues. CDR3 protein: CASTHGGGRNTEAFF. Written as DNA, the CDR3 is TGTGCCAGCACCCACGGAGGAGGGCGGAACACTGAAGCTTTCTTT.

This chain links TRBV6-5 with TRBJ1-3; a weak D match, TRBD1 (5 bases). The CDR3 runs to 16 residues. V dropped 0 bases and J dropped 4 bases, with 13 bases sitting between them. Germline assignment: CDR1 MNHEY and CDR2 SVGAGI. The CDR3 sequence is CASSYSKGLGGNTIYF. The DNA of the CDR3 is TGTGCCAGCAGTTACTCTAAGGGGTTGGGAGGAAACACCATATATTTT.

In DNA, the CDR3 is TGTGCCAGCAGTCCCGTAAGACTAGCGGCCTCCTACGAGCAGTACTTC. It encodes CASSPVRLAASYEQYF. This chain uses TRBV2 with TRBJ2-7, with 9 bases identical to TRBD2. Per germline, CDR1 SNHLY and CDR2 FYNNEI. The CDR3 sequence is 16 residues long. J was trimmed by 0 bases and V by 5 bases; bases with no gene match: 8. Complete variable domain (other parts from reference TRBV2 and TRBJ2-7): EPEVTQTPSHQVTQMGQEVILRCVPISNHLYFYWYRQILGQKVEFLVSFYNNEISEKSEIFDDQFSVERPDGSNFTLKIRSTKLEDSAMYFCASSPVRLAASYEQYFGPGTRLTVT.

This chain uses TRBV20-1 with TRBJ2-7; D unresolved. This CDR3 has 10 amino acids. Trimming left V 3 bases short and J 6 bases short, with 6 bases between. Germline assignment: CDR1 DFQATT and CDR2 SNEGSKA (reference sequence). This chain's CDR3 is CSASAGEQYF. The CDR3 DNA follows: TGCAGTGCTAGTGCCGGCGAGCAGTACTTC.